The following is a T cell receptor (beta chain) sequence with its context. Its matching antigen is unknown. The data belong to a study of cytomegalovirus exposure and HLA in healthy donors. Study background: Counted in an early data release were tens of millions of unique TCRs from HLA-typed donors. General observations from the study: Across HLA loci, a later analysis found differing TCR association rates, with DRB1 most and HLA-C fewest. High sensitivity and specificity were reportedly achieved when the classifier diagnosed cytomegalovirus status. It was taken for granted in presence/absence analyses that sequencing depth across donors was roughly uniform.

The PCR ran on 60 Vbeta and 13 Jbeta primers. Clones were sequenced by immunoSEQ multiplex PCR, and TCRdb holds only the in-frame ones, with some missing. This sample has approximately 90,000 clones, with about three quarters found just once. Germline CDR1 is SGHAT and CDR2 is FQNNGV. This CDR3 comprises 13 residues. The V and J ends lost 4 bases and 1 base respectively, with 7 bases between them. Sample: PBMCs. The chain links TRBV11-2 to TRBJ1-1, with D unresolved. The receptor comes from a boy under 18 in good health and CMV-seronegative. CDR3 DNA: TGTGCCAGCAGCTCGCGACAGAACACTGAAGCTTTCTTT. It translates to CASSSRQNTEAFF.